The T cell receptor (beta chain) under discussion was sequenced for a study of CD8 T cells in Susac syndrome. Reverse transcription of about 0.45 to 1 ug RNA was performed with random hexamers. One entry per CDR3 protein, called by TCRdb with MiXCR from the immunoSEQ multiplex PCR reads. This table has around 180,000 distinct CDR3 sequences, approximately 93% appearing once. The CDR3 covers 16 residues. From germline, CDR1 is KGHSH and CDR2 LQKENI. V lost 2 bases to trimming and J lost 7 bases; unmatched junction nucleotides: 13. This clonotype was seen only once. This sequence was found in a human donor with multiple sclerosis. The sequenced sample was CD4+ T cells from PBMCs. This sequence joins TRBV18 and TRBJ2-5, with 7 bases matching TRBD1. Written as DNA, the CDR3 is TGTGCCAGCTCACCAGAGGGGACAGCCCGACCAGGGACCCAGTACTTC. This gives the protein CASSPEGTARPGTQYF.